This T cell receptor (beta chain) was identified during a study of control samples from healthy donors and cancer patients. The V end lost 1 base, the J end lost 4 bases, and 10 bases lay between the germline ends. Germline V gives CDR1 SEHNR, CDR2 FQNEAQ (reference sequence). CDR3 size: 15 residues. Assay used: immunoSEQ multiplex PCR; TCRdb lists only in-frame clones, some missing. The profile shows around 30,000 clones, 93% of them singletons. J is TRBJ1-4 and V is TRBV7-9; D gene unclear. This clonotype was sampled from a middle-aged man with colorectal cancer. The sample comprised PBMCs. The CDR3 sequence is CASSLDAEINEKLFF. Written as DNA, the CDR3 is TGTGCCAGCAGCTTAGACGCAGAAATTAATGAAAAACTGTTTTTT.